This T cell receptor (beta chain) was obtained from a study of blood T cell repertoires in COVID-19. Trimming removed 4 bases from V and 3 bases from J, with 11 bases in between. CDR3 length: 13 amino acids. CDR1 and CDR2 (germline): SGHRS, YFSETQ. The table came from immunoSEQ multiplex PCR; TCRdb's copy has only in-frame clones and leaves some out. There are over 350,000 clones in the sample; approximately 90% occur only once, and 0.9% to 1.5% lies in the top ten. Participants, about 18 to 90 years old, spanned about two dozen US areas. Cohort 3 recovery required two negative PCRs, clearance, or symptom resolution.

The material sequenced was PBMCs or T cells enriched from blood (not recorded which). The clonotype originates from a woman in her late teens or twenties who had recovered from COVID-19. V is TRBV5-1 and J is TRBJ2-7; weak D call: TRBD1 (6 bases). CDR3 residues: CASSQDRLYEQYF. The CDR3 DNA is TGCGCCAGCAGCCAGGACAGACTCTACGAGCAGTACTTC.